This T cell receptor (beta chain) was documented in a study of CD8 T cell repertoires and HIV-1 epitope variants. Assay used: immunoSEQ multiplex PCR; TCRdb lists only in-frame clones, some missing. The table shows about 95,000 clones, with roughly 81% occurring only once. The clonotype was recovered from a male donor with HIV. Specimen: uncultured baseline CD8+ T cells from peripheral blood mononuclear cells (PBMCs).

The CDR3 sequence is CASSQKRGIYNEQFF. As DNA, the CDR3 is TGTGCCAGCTCACAAAAGAGAGGGATCTACAATGAGCAGTTCTTC. V usage is TRBV18 and J usage is TRBJ2-1; TRBD2 is a possible D gene (5 bases). This CDR3 spans 15 amino acids. Trimming shortened V by 4 bases and J by 3 bases, and 13 bases separated the two germline ends. Germline V gene lookup returns CDR1 KGHSH and CDR2 LQKENI.